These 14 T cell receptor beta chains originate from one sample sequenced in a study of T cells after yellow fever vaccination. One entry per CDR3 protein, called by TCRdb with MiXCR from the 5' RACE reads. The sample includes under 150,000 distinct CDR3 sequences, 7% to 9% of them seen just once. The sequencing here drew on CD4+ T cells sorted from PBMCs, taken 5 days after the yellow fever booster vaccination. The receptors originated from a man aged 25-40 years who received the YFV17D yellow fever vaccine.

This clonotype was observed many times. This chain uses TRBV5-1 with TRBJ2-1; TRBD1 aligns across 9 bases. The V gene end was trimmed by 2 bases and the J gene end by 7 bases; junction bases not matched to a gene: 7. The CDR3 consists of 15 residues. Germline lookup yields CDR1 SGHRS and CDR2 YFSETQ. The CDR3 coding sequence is TGCGCCAGCAGCTTACAGGGGGCTTCCGGGAATGAGCAGTTCTTC. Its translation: CASSLQGASGNEQFF.

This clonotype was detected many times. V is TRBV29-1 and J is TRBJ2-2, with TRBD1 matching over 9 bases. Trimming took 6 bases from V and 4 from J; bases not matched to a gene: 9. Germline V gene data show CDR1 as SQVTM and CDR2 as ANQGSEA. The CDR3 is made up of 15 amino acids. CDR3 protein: CSVRLTGGGTGELFF. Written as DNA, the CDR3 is TGCAGCGTGCGCCTGACAGGGGGTGGCACCGGGGAGCTGTTTTTT.

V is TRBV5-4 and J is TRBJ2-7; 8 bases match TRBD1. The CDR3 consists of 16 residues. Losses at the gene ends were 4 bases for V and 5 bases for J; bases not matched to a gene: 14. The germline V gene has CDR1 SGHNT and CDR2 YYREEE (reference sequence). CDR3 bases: TGTGCCAGCAGCACCCGCCCGGGTGACAGGGGACACGAGCAGTACTTC. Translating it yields CASSTRPGDRGHEQYF.

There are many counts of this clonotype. The CDR3 reads CASSFRDTRSYEQYF. CDR3 nucleotides: TGTGCCAGCAGCTTCCGGGACACCCGCTCCTACGAGCAGTACTTC. The gene calls are TRBV5-5 and TRBJ2-7; perhaps TRBD1 as D (6 bases). CDR1 and CDR2 from the germline V gene are SGHKS and YYEKEE (reference sequence). This CDR3 is built from 15 residues. Trimming pared 2 bases from V and 0 bases from J, leaving 12 bases between. The entire variable domain, with the rest obtained from reference TRBV5-5 and TRBJ2-7, is as follows: DAGVTQSPTHLIKTRGQQVTLRCSPISGHKSVSWYQQVLGQGPQFIFQYYEKEERGRGNFPDRFSARQFPNYSSELNVNALLLGDSALYLCASSFRDTRSYEQYFGPGTRLTVT.

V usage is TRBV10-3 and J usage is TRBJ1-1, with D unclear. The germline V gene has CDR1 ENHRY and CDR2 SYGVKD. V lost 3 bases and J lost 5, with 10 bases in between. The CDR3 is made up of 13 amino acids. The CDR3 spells CAISEGSPTEAFF. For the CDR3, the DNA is TGTGCCATCAGTGAAGGTTCACCTACTGAAGCTTTCTTT.

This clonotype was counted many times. The CDR3 bases are TGTGCCAGCAGTTTCCGGAGGGGTAGCAATGAGCAGTTCTTC. The encoded protein is CASSFRRGSNEQFF. V and J are TRBV12-3 or TRBV12-4 and TRBJ2-1; D may be TRBD2 (6 bases). This CDR3 is built from 14 residues. Trimming shortened V by 3 bases and J by 6 bases, and 12 bases separated the two germline ends.

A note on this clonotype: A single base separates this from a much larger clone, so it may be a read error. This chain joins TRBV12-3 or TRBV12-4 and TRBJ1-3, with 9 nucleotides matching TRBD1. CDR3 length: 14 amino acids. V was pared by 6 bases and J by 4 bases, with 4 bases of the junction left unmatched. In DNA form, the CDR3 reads TGTGCCAGCAGATCTGGGACAGGGGGAAACACCATATATTTT. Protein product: CASRSGTGGNTIYF.

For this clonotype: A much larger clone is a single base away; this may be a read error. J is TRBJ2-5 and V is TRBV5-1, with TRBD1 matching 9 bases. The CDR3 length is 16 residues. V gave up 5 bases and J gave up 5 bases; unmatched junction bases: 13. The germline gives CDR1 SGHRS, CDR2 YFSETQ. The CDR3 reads CASSHRDRAFHETQYF. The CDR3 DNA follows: TGCGCCAGCAGTCACCGGGACAGGGCATTTCACGAGACCCAGTACTTC.

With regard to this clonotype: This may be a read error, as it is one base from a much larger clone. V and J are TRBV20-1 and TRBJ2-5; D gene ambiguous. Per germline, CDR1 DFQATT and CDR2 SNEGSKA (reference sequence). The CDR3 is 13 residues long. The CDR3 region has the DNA TGCTGTGCTAGGGAAAGGTTGTGGGAGACCCAGTACTTC. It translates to CCARERLWETQYF.

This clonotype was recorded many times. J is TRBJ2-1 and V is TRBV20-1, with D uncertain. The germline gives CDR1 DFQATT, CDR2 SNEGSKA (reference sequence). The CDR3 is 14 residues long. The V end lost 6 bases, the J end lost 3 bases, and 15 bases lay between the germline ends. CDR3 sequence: CSARPPQVYNEQFF. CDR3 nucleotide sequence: TGCAGTGCCCGACCACCACAAGTCTACAATGAGCAGTTCTTC.

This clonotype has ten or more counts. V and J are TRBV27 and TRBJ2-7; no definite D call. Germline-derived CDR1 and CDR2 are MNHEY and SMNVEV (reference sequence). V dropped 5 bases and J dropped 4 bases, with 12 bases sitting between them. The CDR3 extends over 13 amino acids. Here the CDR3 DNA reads TGTGCCAGCAGTCACCCCATAATTTACGAGCAGTACTTC. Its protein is CASSHPIIYEQYF.

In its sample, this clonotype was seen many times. CDR3 coding DNA: TGTGCCAGCAGTCCACGAGGGTGGAACACTGAAGCTTTCTTT. Amino acid sequence: CASSPRGWNTEAFF. The chain couples TRBV27 to TRBJ1-1; D not certain. Germline CDR1 MNHEY, CDR2 SMNVEV (reference sequence). Trimming took off 5 bases at V and 1 base at J, with 11 bases between the two ends. The CDR3 has 14 amino acids.

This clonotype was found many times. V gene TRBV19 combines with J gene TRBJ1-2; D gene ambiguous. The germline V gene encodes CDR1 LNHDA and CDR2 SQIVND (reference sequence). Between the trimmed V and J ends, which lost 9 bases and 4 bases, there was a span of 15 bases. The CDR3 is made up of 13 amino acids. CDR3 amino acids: CASSRDEGYGYTF. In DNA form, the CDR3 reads TGTGCCAGCTCTAGGGATGAAGGCTATGGCTACACCTTC.

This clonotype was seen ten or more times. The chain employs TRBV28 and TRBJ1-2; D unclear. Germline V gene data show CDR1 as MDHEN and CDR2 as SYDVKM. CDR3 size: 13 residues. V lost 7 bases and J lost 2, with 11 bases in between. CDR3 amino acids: CASTKGRNYGYTF. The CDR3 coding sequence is TGTGCCAGCACCAAGGGCAGAAACTATGGCTACACCTTC.